This T cell receptor (beta chain) came from a study of cytomegalovirus exposure and HLA in healthy donors. General study results and limits: According to a subsequent analysis, TCR clusters from the first cohort were inclined to appear together in the 120 or so validation repertoires. The study listed 150 to 200 cytomegalovirus-associated TCR beta chains.

V was shortened by 7 bases and J by 5 bases, with 20 bases between the two germline ends. CDR3 size: 15 residues. The V gene's germline CDR1 is SGHRS and CDR2 YFSETQ. Only in-frame clones appear in the TCRdb table, and some are missing; sequencing was by immunoSEQ multiplex PCR. The table includes 110,000 or so clones, roughly nine tenths detected once. The sample holds one count of this clone. The target antigen is unknown. The receptor's source is a man aged 18 to 30 in good health and CMV-seropositive. The chain recombines TRBV5-1 with TRBJ2-3, with D perhaps TRBD2 (6 bases). The specimen was PBMCs. CDR3 residues: CASRSLGRGEDTQYF. The DNA for the CDR3 is TGCGCCAGCCGATCTCTCGGGAGAGGGGAAGATACGCAGTATTTT.